The TCR beta chain described here comes from a study of T cell responses to AZD1222 COVID-19 vaccine. Whole-study findings and limits: Clonal diversity may have been underestimated in mostly white British donors. Only six people who got AZD1222 tested seropositive at baseline. Only after the peak T cell response were repertoires sampled. Dominant CD4 TCR responses targeted spike regions 160-218 and 743-854.

In regard to this clone: Its antigen is as yet unknown.

The method was immunoSEQ multiplex PCR; TCRdb's version includes in-frame clones alone and lacks a portion of them. The table has about 120,000 clones, 65% to 90% seen once. This CDR3 has 14 amino acids. Trimming left V 5 bases short and J 0 bases short, with 10 bases between. Germline lookup yields CDR1 GTSNPN and CDR2 SVGIG (reference sequence). The origin of this receptor is an adult in good health. The specimen was peripheral blood, collected on day 0 of AZD1222 vaccination. The J gene is TRBJ1-4, the V gene TRBV30; possible D gene TRBD1, 5 bases. The CDR3 region has the DNA TGTGCCTGGGGGAGGGGCGCAACTAATGAAAAACTGTTTTTT. Its translation is CAWGRGATNEKLFF.